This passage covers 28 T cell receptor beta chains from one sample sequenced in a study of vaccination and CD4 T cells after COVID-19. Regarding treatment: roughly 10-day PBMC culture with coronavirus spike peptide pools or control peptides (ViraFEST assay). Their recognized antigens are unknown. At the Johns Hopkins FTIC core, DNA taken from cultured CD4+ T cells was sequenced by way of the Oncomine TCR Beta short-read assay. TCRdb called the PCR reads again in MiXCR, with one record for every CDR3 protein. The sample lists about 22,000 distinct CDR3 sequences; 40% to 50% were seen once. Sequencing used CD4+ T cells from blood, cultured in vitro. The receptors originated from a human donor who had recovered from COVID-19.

The CDR3: CSASGVGGYTDTQYF. The CDR3 DNA sequence: TGCAGTGCTAGTGGGGTCGGGGGGTATACAGATACGCAGTATTTT. The chain has TRBV20-1 and TRBJ2-3; TRBD2 matches at 7 bases. V trimming: 3 bases; J trimming: 3 bases; junction bases outside the gene matches: 9. The germline V gene encodes CDR1 DFQATT and CDR2 SNEGSKA (reference sequence). The CDR3 runs to 15 residues.

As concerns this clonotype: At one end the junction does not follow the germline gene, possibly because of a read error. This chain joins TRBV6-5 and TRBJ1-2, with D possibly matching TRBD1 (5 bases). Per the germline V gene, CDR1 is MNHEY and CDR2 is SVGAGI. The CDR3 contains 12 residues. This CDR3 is CASSYTQGRPIF. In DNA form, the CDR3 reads TGTGCCAGCAGTTATACCCAGGGCCGACCAATCTTC.

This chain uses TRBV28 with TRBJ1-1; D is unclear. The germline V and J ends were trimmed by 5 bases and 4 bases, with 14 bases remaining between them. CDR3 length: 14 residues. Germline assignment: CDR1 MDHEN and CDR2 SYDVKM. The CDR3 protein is CASSRPPGLTEAFF. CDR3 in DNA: TGTGCCAGCAGTCGCCCCCCAGGCCTCACTGAAGCTTTCTTT.

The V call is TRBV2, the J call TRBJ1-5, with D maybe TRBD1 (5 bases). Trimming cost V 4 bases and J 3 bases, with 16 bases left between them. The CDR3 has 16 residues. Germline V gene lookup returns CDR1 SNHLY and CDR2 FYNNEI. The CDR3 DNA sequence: TGTGCCAGCAGTGCCCTAGGGACGGGATACAATCAGCCCCAGCATTTT. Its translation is CASSALGTGYNQPQHF.

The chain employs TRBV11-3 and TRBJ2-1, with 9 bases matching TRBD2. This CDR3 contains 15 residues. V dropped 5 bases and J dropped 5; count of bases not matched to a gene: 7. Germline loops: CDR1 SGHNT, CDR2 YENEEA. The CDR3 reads CASSPLAGGDNEQFF. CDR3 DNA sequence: TGTGCCAGCAGCCCCTTGGCGGGAGGGGACAATGAGCAGTTCTTC.

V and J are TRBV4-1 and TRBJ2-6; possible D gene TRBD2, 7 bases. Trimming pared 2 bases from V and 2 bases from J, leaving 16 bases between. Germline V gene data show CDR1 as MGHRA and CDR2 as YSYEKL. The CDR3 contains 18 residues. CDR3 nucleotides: TGCGCCAGCAGCCAAAACGGGGGGCCCTTCGCTGGGGCCAACGTCCTGACTTTC. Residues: CASSQNGGPFAGANVLTF.

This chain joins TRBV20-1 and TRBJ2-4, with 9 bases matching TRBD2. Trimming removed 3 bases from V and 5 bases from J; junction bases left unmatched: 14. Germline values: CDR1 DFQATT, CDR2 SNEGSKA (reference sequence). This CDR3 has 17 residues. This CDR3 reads CSASGILAGGPENIQYF. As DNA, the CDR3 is TGCAGTGCTAGTGGTATTCTCGCGGGAGGGCCTGAAAACATTCAGTACTTC.

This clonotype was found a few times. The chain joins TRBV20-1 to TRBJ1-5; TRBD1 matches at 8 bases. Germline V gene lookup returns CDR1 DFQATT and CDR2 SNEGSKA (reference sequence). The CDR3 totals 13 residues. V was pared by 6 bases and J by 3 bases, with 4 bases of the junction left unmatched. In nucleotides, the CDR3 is TGCAGTGCCCTGGGACAGGCCAATCAGCCCCAGCATTTT. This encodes CSALGQANQPQHF.

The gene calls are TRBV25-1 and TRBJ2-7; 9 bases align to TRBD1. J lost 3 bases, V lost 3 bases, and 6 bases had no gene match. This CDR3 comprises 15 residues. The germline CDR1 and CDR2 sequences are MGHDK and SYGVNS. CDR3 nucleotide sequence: TGTGCCAGCAGTGACCCGGGACAGGGCGACTACGAGCAGTACTTC. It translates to CASSDPGQGDYEQYF.

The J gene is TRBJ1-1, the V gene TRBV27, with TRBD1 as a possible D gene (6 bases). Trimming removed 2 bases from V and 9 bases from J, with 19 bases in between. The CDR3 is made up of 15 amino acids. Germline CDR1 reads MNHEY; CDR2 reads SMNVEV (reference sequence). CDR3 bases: TGTGCCAGCAGTTTAGCGGGACACCCTCCGGCCCAAGCTTTCTTT. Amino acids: CASSLAGHPPAQAFF.

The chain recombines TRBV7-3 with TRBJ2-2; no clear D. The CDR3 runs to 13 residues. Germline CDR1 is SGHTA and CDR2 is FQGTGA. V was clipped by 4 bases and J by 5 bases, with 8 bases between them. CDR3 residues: CASSSAVTGELFF. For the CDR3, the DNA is TGTGCCAGCAGCTCTGCCGTGACCGGGGAGCTGTTTTTT.

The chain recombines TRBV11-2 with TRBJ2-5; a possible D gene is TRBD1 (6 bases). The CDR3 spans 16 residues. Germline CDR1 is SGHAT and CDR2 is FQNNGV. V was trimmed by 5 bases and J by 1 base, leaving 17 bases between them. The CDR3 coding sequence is TGTGCCAGCAGCCGACTCTCTTCACAGGGCCAAGAGACCCAGTACTTC. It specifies CASSRLSSQGQETQYF.

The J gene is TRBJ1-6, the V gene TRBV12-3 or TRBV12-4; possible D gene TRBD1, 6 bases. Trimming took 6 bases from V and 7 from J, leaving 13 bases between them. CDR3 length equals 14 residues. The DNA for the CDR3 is TGTGCCAGCAGCCTTACAGGGCTCAATTCACCCCTCCACTTT. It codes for CASSLTGLNSPLHF.

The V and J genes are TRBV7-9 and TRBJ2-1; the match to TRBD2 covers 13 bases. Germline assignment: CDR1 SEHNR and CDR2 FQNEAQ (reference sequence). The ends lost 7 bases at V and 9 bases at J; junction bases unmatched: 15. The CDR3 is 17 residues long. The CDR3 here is CASTSPQLAGGRGEQFF. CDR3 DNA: TGTGCCAGCACCTCCCCCCAACTAGCGGGAGGGCGAGGTGAGCAGTTCTTC.

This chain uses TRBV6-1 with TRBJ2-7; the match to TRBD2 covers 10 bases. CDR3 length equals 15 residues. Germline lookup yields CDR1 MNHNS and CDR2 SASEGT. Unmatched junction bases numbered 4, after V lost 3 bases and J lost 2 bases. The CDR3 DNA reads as TGTGCCAGCAGTGAGGGGACTAGCGAAACCTACGAGCAGTACTTC. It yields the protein CASSEGTSETYEQYF.

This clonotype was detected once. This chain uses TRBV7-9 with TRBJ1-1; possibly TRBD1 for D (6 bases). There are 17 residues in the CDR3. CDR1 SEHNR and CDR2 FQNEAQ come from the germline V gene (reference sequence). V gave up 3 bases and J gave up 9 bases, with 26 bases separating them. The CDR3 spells CASSFGRGPTAQKKAFF. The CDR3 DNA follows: TGTGCCAGCAGCTTCGGCAGGGGTCCAACCGCTCAAAAAAAAGCTTTCTTT.

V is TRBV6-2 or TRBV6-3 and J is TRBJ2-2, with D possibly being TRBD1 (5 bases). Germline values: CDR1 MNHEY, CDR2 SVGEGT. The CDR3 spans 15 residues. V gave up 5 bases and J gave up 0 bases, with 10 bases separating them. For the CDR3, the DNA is TGTGCCAGCAGTCCCGGACATGCGAACACCGGGGAGCTGTTTTTT. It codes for CASSPGHANTGELFF.

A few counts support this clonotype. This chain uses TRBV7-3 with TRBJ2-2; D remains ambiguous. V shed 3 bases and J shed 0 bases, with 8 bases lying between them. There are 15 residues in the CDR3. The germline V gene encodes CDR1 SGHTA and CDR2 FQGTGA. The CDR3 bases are TGTGCCAGCAGCTTCGACGGTGCGAACACCGGGGAGCTGTTTTTT. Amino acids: CASSFDGANTGELFF.

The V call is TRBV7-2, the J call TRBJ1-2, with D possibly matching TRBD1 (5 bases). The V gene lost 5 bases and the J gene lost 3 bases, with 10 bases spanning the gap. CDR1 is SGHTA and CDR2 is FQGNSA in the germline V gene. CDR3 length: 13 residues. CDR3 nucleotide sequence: TGTGCCAGCAGCCCGGGGGTTCACTATGGCTACACCTTC. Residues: CASSPGVHYGYTF.

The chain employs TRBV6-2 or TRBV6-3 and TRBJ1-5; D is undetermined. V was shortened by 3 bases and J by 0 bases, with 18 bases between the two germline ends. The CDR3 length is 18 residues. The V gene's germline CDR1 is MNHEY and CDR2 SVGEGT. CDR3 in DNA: TGTGCCAGCAGTTATGTGTTGCAGGAAAATTATAGCAATCAGCCCCAGCATTTT. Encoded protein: CASSYVLQENYSNQPQHF.

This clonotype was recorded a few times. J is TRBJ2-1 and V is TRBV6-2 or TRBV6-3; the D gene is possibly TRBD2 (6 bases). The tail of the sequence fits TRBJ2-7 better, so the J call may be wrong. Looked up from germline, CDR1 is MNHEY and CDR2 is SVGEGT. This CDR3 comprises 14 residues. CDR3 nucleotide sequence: TGTGCCAGCAGAAGGGGACTCCGAACGTCCGAGCAGTACTTC. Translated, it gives CASRRGLRTSEQYF.

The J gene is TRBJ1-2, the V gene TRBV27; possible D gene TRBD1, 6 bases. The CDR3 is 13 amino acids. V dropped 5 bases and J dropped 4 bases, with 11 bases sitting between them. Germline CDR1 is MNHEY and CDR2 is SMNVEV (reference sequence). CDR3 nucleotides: TGTGCCAGCAGTAAACAGGGATCCTATGGCTACACCTTC. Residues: CASSKQGSYGYTF.

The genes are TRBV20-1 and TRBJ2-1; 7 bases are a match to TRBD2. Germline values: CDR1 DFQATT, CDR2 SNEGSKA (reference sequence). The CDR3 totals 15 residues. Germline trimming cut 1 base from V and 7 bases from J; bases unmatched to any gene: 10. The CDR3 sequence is CSARAGAGDWNEQFF. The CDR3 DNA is TGCAGTGCTAGAGCCGGGGCGGGAGACTGGAATGAGCAGTTCTTC.

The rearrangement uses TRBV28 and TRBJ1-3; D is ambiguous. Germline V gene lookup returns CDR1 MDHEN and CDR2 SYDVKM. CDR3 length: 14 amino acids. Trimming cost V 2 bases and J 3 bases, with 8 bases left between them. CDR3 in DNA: TGTGCCAGCAGTTTACCCAACAGTGGAAACACCATATATTTT. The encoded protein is CASSLPNSGNTIYF.

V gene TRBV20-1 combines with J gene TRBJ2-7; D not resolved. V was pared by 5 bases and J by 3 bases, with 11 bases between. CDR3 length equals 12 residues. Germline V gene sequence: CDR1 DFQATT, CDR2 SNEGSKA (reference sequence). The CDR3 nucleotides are TGCAGTGCTCCCTCGGCTGGCTACGAGCAGTACTTC. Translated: CSAPSAGYEQYF.

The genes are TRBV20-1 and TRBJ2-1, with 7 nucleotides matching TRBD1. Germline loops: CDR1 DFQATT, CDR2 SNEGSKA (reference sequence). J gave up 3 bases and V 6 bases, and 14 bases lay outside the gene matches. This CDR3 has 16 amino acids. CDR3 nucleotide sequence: TGCAGTGCCCCGATTGTACAGGGGTATGGCTACAATGAGCAGTTCTTC. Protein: CSAPIVQGYGYNEQFF.

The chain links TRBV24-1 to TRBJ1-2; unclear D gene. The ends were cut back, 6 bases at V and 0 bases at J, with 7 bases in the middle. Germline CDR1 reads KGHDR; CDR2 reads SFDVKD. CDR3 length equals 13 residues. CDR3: CATSLTANYGYTF. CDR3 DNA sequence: TGTGCCACCAGTCTCACGGCTAACTATGGCTACACCTTC.

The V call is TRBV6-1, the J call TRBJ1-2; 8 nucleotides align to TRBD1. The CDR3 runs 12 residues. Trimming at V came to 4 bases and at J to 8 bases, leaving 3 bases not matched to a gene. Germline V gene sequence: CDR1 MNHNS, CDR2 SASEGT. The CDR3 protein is CASSGTGFGYTF. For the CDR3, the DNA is TGTGCCAGCAGTGGGACAGGGTTCGGCTACACCTTC.